The clone carrying this T cell receptor (beta chain) is medium-sized. The target antigen is unknown. The data derive from a study of siplizumab effects on memory and regulatory T cells. Study-wide results and limits: Unstimulated subsets were the mapping target of only a minor fraction of alloreactive clones. Greater diversity than memory cells seemed evident in naive T cells, which also appeared to be major alloresponse contributors. Alloreactive sequences tracing back to unstimulated CD4+ memory cells fell significantly with siplizumab.

Generated by immunoSEQ multiplex PCR, the TCRdb table keeps only in-frame clones and is missing some. The sample shows roughly 5,300 clones, 45% to 50% of them seen only once. V trimming: 2 bases; J trimming: 2 bases; junction bases outside the gene matches: 13. CDR3 length equals 18 residues. From germline, CDR1 is SGHDN and CDR2 FVKESK. Cells from the mixed lymphocyte reaction underwent coculture for around six days at 37 degrees C. Sequenced sample: CFSE-low (dividing) CD8+ T cells sorted from an allogeneic mixed lymphocyte reaction. The sequence was obtained from a human donor in good health; the cells came from an allogeneic mixed lymphocyte reaction. Some clones in this sample may be carry-over from other donors' samples. The chain combines TRBV14 with TRBJ2-5; 8 bases agree with TRBD1. The CDR3 DNA reads as TGTGCCAGCAGCCAATTCCCTCAGGGGGCAGGGTGGCAAGAGACCCAGTACTTC. This codes for CASSQFPQGAGWQETQYF.